This paragraph covers one T cell receptor beta chain sequence. This clonotype was counted a few times. Its antigen is currently not known. Base-call qualities are not available, and no considerably larger clone is one nucleotide away. This record belongs to a study of early T cells in non-severe SARS-CoV-2 infection (dated by TCRdb to the early 2020s). With respect to the entire study: Bulk RNA from unsorted whole blood was used for TCR sequencing, so alpha and beta chains could not be paired. What the work shows at the level of the full study, not this receptor alone: VDJdb matching was skewed toward anti-spike CD8 responses and likely underestimated virus-specific expansions by missing private and CD4 specificities.

This was a case-control study nested in a cohort of healthcare workers in London, UK, who had nasopharyngeal swab PCR tests and blood samples taken every week. Healthcare workers were recruited between 23 and 31 March 2020, during the week of the UK lockdown, and were followed weekly for up to roughly 15 weeks. The CDR3 holds 14 amino acids from the cysteine to the phenylalanine. Left in the record is the CDR3 DNA by itself, 42 bases read in frame from the first base. Relative to germline, V is 2 bases shorter and J is 2 bases shorter, with 7 bases between their ends. From a lookup of the germline V gene, CDR1 and CDR2 are MGHDK and SYGVNS. Libraries were built with 5' RACE. Reads for this sample came from a NextSeq 500. In the TCR library protocol, unique molecular identifiers were attached to individual cDNA molecules to correct for PCR bias and sequencing error. Sequencing covered both TCR alpha and beta chains, and within each sample the abundances of alpha and beta sequences were tightly co-correlated. On the authors' methods: Decombinator V4 was used to annotate the V gene, J gene and CDR3 of the TCR sequences. TCRs were defined as expanded if a significant change between any two time points was detected under a Poisson model with p below 0.0001. Abundances of TCRs were expressed as counts per million after normalisation to the total number of TCRs sequenced in each sample. TRAV1-2 paired with TRAJ12, TRAJ20 or TRAJ33 defined MAIT TCRs, while TRAV10 paired with TRAJ18 defined iNKT TCRs. VDJdb, accessed 1 November 2021, was searched for CMV, EBV and SARS-CoV-2 annotated TCRs, with TCRs annotated for multiple antigens excluded. TCRdb redid the processing of the public reads, applying fastp at Q25 and MiXCR, and retained in-frame beta chains. Rows are unified per CDR3 protein, each entry keeping the most common DNA and genes. TCRdb, not the authors, supplied the V and J calls. The table for this sample lists about 100,000 distinct CDR3 sequences; approximately 14% of them were counted only once. The ten top clones hold approximately 6.4% of the sample.

The sequence came from an adult who was a healthcare worker with PCR-confirmed SARS-CoV-2 infection or an uninfected control (not recorded which). Recombination connected TRBV25-1 to TRBJ1-3, and possibly TRBD1, on 6 matching bases. The sequenced sample was whole blood. The DNA reads TGTGCCAGCAGTGAAACAGGGACTGGAAACACCATATATTTT. Its amino acids are CASSETGTGNTIYF.